The rows below give T cell receptor beta chains drawn from one sample of a study of T cells after yellow fever vaccination. One entry per CDR3 protein, called by TCRdb with MiXCR from the 5' RACE reads. This sample has just over 25,000 distinct CDR3 sequences; less than 7% occur once, and the top ten carry roughly 12%. Sequenced material: PBMCs, either bulk or a sorted T-cell subset (CD4+, CD8+, memory, or dextramer-sorted; not recorded which), taken 15 days after the yellow fever booster vaccination. These receptors came from a man aged 25-40 years who received the YFV17D yellow fever vaccine. Both conserved end residues are part of each CDR3. A D gene is named only where the DNA matches it firmly. Clone size appears in some rows only: once, few, many, or a class for an expanded clone.

>TRBV7-2|-|many|TRBJ2-7
TGTGCCAGCAGCTTAGATGGGGGACCCTACGAGCAGTACTTC
CASSLDGGPYEQYF
>TRBV6-4|-|many|TRBJ2-3
TGTGCCAGCAGTGACAGCGGGAGCACAGATACGCAGTATTTT
CASSDSGSTDTQYF
>TRBV20-1|TRBD2|many|TRBJ2-1
TGCAGTGCTAGGAGAAACCCGAGCGGGAGATCCTACAATGAGCAGTTCTTC
CSARRNPSGRSYNEQFF
>TRBV13|TRBD1|many|TRBJ2-7
TGTGCCAGCACCGTGAGGACAGGGATCCACGAGCAGTACTTC
CASTVRTGIHEQYF
>TRBV5-4|-|many|TRBJ2-5
TGTGCCAGCAGCTTGTCTTCGAAAGAAGAGACCCAGTACTTC
CASSLSSKEETQYF
>TRBV10-2|-|few|TRBJ2-3
TGCGCCAGCTATGAGCCGGGACTTGGCACAGATACGCAGTATTTT
CASYEPGLGTDTQYF
>TRBV7-9|-|many|TRBJ2-3
TGTGCCAGCAGCTTAGACCTCGCAGGGGTTGAGACGCAGTATTTT
CASSLDLAGVETQYF
>TRBV28|TRBD1|many|TRBJ1-5
TGTGCCAGCGTCATCGGACAGGGGTTTCAGCCCCAGCATTTT
CASVIGQGFQPQHF
>TRBV7-9|TRBD1|many|TRBJ1-1
TGTGCCAGCAGCGACAGGGCCGGGGCTGAAGCTTTCTTT
CASSDRAGAEAFF
>TRBV5-1|-|many|TRBJ2-5
TGCGCCAGCAGCTTGGCCCCCGCTACGGAGACCCAGTACTTC
CASSLAPATETQYF
>TRBV29-1|TRBD2|many|TRBJ2-7
TGCAGAGCCGGGACTAGCGGACCGAACGGCGGCGAGCAGTACTTC
CRAGTSGPNGGEQYF
>TRBV21-1|-|many|TRBJ2-1
TGTGCCAGCAGCAAACTAGCGGGAGTTCGCAATGAGCAGTTCTTC
CASSKLAGVRNEQFF
>TRBV6-2/TRBV6-3|TRBD2|many|TRBJ2-7
TGTGCCAGCACCCCGGGAGGAAGAACCGAGCAGTACTTC
CASTPGGRTEQYF
>TRBV7-8|TRBD2|medium-sized|TRBJ2-1
TGTGCCAGCAGCCTCATAACCCCTGGGACTAGCGGGAGGGCCGATATGAATGAGCAGTTCTTC
CASSLITPGTSGRADMNEQFF
>TRBV4-3|-|many|TRBJ2-3
TGCGCCAGCAGCCCCGGCTATCACGCAGATACGCAGTATTTT
CASSPGYHADTQYF
>TRBV28|-|-|TRBJ2-7
TGTGCCAGTACAATGGGACAAAATTACTACGAGCAGTACTTC
CASTMGQNYYEQYF
>TRBV7-9|-|many|TRBJ1-1
TGTGCCAGCAGCCAGTGGCAGGGGTTGACTGAAGCTTTCTTT
CASSQWQGLTEAFF
>TRBV5-1|-|many|TRBJ2-5
TGCGCCAGCAGCTTGGTAGGGTCGGGGACCCAGTACTTC
CASSLVGSGTQYF
>TRBV9|-|many|TRBJ2-5
TGTGCCAGCAGCCCCGAAGCCAGGGCGGAGACCCAGTACTTC
CASSPEARAETQYF
>TRBV20-1|-|many|TRBJ2-7
TGCAGTGCTCCTCGAACGGGGTTATACGAGCAGTACTTC
CSAPRTGLYEQYF
>TRBV7-6|-|many|TRBJ2-7
TGTGCCAGCAGCTTAACCGGGGCCTCAGGCGAGCAGTACTTC
CASSLTGASGEQYF
>TRBV28|TRBD1|-|TRBJ1-6
TGTGCCAGCAGTTCCGGGACAGGGGACTCACCCCTCCACTTT
CASSSGTGDSPLHF
>TRBV3-1|-|many|TRBJ2-7
TGTGCCAGCAGCTACGGGCCTTACGAGCAGTACTTC
CASSYGPYEQYF
>TRBV24-1|-|few|TRBJ2-2
TGTGCCACCAGTGATTTTCCCACCGGGGAGCTGTTTTTT
CATSDFPTGELFF
>TRBV27|-|medium-sized|TRBJ2-7
TGTGCCAGCAGTTTGTCACATAGGAACGAGCAGTACTTC
CASSLSHRNEQYF
>TRBV27|-|many|TRBJ1-2
TGTGCCAGCAGCTGGCAGAGAAACTATGGCTACACCTTC
CASSWQRNYGYTF
>TRBV18|TRBD1|many|TRBJ2-5
TGTGCCAGCTCCCAGGGGGTTGGAGAGACCCAGTACTTC
CASSQGVGETQYF
>TRBV5-1|-|many|TRBJ1-2
TGCGCCAGCACACAGGGAGTAGACTATGGCTACACCTTC
CASTQGVDYGYTF
>TRBV24-1|-|many|TRBJ2-2
TGTGCCACCAGTGATTTGTTATTCGGGGGGAACACCGGGGAGCTGTTTTTT
CATSDLLFGGNTGELFF
>TRBV29-1|TRBD2|many|TRBJ2-7
TGCAGCGTTGTGCGACTAGCGGGATACGAGCAGTACTTC
CSVVRLAGYEQYF
>TRBV18|TRBD2|many|TRBJ2-7
TGTGCCAGCTCACTGGGACTAGCGGGAGGTGGTGGCTACGAGCAGTACTTC
CASSLGLAGGGGYEQYF
>TRBV3-1|-|many|TRBJ2-7
TGTGCCAGCAGCCAAGAGAGGGTGGGCGAGCAGTACTTC
CASSQERVGEQYF
>TRBV11-2|TRBD2|many|TRBJ2-1
TGTGCCAGCAGCTTAGAAATAGGGAGCGGGAGTTCCTACAATGAGCAGTTCTTC
CASSLEIGSGSSYNEQFF
>TRBV12-3/TRBV12-4|TRBD2|many|TRBJ2-7
TGTGCCAGCAGTTTATACGCGGGAGGATCCTACGAGCAGTACTTC
CASSLYAGGSYEQYF
>TRBV15|-|many|TRBJ2-1
TGTGCCACCAGCAGAGGGGCTGACCCCTCCTACAATGAGCAGTTCTTC
CATSRGADPSYNEQFF
>TRBV6-5|-|many|TRBJ2-3
TGTGCCAGCAGTCCCTCAGGGGCGGGAGATACGCAGTATTTT
CASSPSGAGDTQYF
>TRBV13|-|many|TRBJ2-7
TGTGCCAGCAGCTTAGGCCTAAAGGACGAGCAGTACTTC
CASSLGLKDEQYF
>TRBV5-8|TRBD2|many|TRBJ2-3
TGTGCCAGCAGCATGGGACTAGCGGGTCCAGATACGCAGTATTTT
CASSMGLAGPDTQYF
>TRBV20-1|-|many|TRBJ2-1
TGCAGTGCTAGAGAGCGGGGCGGCTATGAGCAGTTCTTC
CSARERGGYEQFF
>TRBV12-3/TRBV12-4|-|many|TRBJ1-3
TGTGCCAGCAGTTCCTCCAAGGGGTTTACCTCTGGAAACACCATATATTTT
CASSSSKGFTSGNTIYF